A single sample is the source of the 3 T cell receptor beta chains below, sequenced in a study of blood T cell repertoires in COVID-19. Repertoires were generated with immunoSEQ multiplex PCR, while TCRdb's copy carries only in-frame clones and drops some. This sample yields almost 90,000 clones, of which roughly 87% are seen a single time; over 5% belongs to the top ten. The sample was peripheral blood. These receptors were collected from a man aged 18 to 30 with COVID-19, enrolled during active disease.

This clone turned up a few times. The chain couples TRBV28 to TRBJ2-1; tentatively, D is TRBD1 (5 bases). CDR3 length equals 13 residues. Trimming cost V 8 bases and J 2 bases, with 10 bases left between them. The germline V gene has CDR1 MDHEN and CDR2 SYDVKM. The CDR3 sequence: CASGREPYNEQFF. DNA for the CDR3: TGTGCCAGCGGCAGGGAACCCTACAATGAGCAGTTCTTC.

The chain is built from TRBV15 and TRBJ2-7; possibly TRBD2 for D (6 bases). CDR1 is LNHNV, CDR2 YYDKDF, per germline (reference sequence). The CDR3 runs 14 residues. The V end lost 5 bases, the J end lost 0 bases, and 11 bases lay between the germline ends. The CDR3 protein is CATSFGLTSYEQYF. The CDR3 DNA is TGTGCCACCAGCTTCGGACTAACCTCCTACGAGCAGTACTTC.

The chain combines TRBV9 with TRBJ2-2, with D possibly TRBD2 on 6 matching bases. Germline assignment: CDR1 SGDLS and CDR2 YYNGEE. Trimming pared 6 bases from V and 3 bases from J, leaving 12 bases between. The CDR3 spans 14 residues. CDR3 loop: CASTGGKDTGELFF. The CDR3 DNA is TGTGCCAGCACCGGAGGGAAAGACACCGGGGAGCTGTTTTTT.